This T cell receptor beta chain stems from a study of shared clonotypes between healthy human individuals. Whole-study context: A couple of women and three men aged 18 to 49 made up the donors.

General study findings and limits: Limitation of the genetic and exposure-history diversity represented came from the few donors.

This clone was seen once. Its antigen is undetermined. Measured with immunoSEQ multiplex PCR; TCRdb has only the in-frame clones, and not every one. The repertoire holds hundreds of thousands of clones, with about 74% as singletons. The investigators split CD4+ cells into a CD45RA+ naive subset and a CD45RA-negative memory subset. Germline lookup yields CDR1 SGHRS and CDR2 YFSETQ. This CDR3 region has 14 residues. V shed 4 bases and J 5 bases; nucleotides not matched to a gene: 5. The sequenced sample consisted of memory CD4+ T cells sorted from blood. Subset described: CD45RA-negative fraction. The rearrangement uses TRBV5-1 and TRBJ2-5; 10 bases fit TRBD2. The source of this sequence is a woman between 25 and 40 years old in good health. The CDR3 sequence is CASSTSGMWETQYF. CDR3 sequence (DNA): TGCGCCAGCAGCACTAGCGGGATGTGGGAGACCCAGTACTTC.